The 19 T cell receptor beta chains reported below all come from one sample, sequenced in a study of blood T cell repertoires in COVID-19. Assay: immunoSEQ multiplex PCR; the TCRdb copy retains only in-frame clones and omits some. The data contain about 260,000 clones, approximately 86% of them singletons. The sample consisted of peripheral blood. The receptors come from a man in his forties who had recovered from COVID-19.

The V gene is TRBV3-1 (or the pseudogene TRBV3-2), the J gene TRBJ2-7; 7 bases are a match to TRBD1. Germline V gives CDR1 LGHDT, CDR2 YNNKEL (reference sequence). The length of the CDR3 is 17 residues. V shed 5 bases and J 6 bases; nucleotides not matched to a gene: 19. For the CDR3, the DNA is TGTGCCAGCAGCACAGGGGTTTACAGGGTATTGAAAGGCGAGCAGTACTTC. As protein: CASSTGVYRVLKGEQYF.

The chain is built from TRBV2 and TRBJ2-1; 14 nucleotides align to TRBD2. Germline V gives CDR1 SNHLY, CDR2 FYNNEI. The CDR3 is made up of 16 amino acids. V gave up 5 bases and J gave up 5 bases; unmatched junction bases: 5. Written as DNA, the CDR3 is TGTGCCAGCAGTACCGGGACTAGCGGGAGAGACAATGAGCAGTTCTTC. It codes for CASSTGTSGRDNEQFF.

The rearrangement links TRBV19 to TRBJ2-7; 12 nucleotides line up with TRBD2. V shed 6 bases, J shed 0 bases, and the junction held 15 bases outside the gene matches. There are 19 residues in the CDR3. Per germline, CDR1 LNHDA and CDR2 SQIVND (reference sequence). The CDR3 sequence is CASSPLRTSGTSSSYEQYF. CDR3 sequence (DNA): TGTGCCAGTAGCCCGCTCCGGACTAGCGGGACTTCGAGCTCCTACGAGCAGTACTTC.

This chain uses TRBV19 with TRBJ2-7; 9 nucleotides agree with TRBD2. The germline V gene encodes CDR1 LNHDA and CDR2 SQIVND (reference sequence). With V trimmed by 4 bases and J by 5 bases, 3 bases remained unmatched. CDR3 length equals 13 residues. The CDR3: CASSTGLANEQYF. The CDR3 DNA follows: TGTGCCAGTAGTACAGGACTAGCGAACGAGCAGTACTTC.

The chain combines TRBV9 with TRBJ2-3; 9 positions match TRBD2. V lost 4 bases, J lost 4 bases, and 10 bases stayed unmatched. There are 16 residues in the CDR3. Germline loops: CDR1 SGDLS, CDR2 YYNGEE. CDR3 region: CASSPDSGGAPDTQYF. The CDR3 bases are TGTGCCAGCAGCCCGGATAGCGGGGGAGCTCCAGATACGCAGTATTTT.

The V gene is TRBV6-5, the J gene TRBJ1-2; D remains unclear. V dropped 7 bases and J dropped 6 bases, with 12 bases sitting between them. The CDR3 covers 12 residues. Per the germline V gene, CDR1 is MNHEY and CDR2 is SVGAGI. The CDR3 spells CASTQSGNGYTF. CDR3 bases: TGTGCCAGCACCCAGTCCGGGAATGGCTACACCTTC.

The chain joins TRBV7-8 to TRBJ2-5, with D maybe TRBD1 (5 bases). This CDR3 comprises 17 residues. CDR1 is SGHVS, CDR2 FQNEAQ, per germline. With 4 bases removed from V and 6 bases from J, the gap between germline ends came to 24 bases. The CDR3 DNA reads TGTGCCAGCAGCTCAAAACCTCCAGGGTTAGGTCGGCAGACCCAGTACTTC. This gives the protein CASSSKPPGLGRQTQYF.

The sample holds one count of this clone. The same CDR3 can be traced to other DNA sequences in this sample. The chain links TRBV11-3 to TRBJ2-3, with 7 bases identical to TRBD2. Germline CDR1 and CDR2: SGHNT and YENEEA. With 5 bases clipped from V and 0 bases from J, the junction kept 2 bases outside the gene matches. The CDR3 is 14 amino acids. CDR3 in amino acids: CASSPGGSTDTQYF. Written as DNA, the CDR3 is TGTGCCAGCAGCCCGGGGGGTAGCACAGATACGCAGTATTTT.

J is TRBJ2-7 and V is TRBV21-1; the table's D call of TRBD1 was not tested on the DNA. TRBV21-1 is annotated as a pseudogene. The CDR3 has 16 amino acids. CDR3 sequence: CASSSRRQEASYEQYF. CDR3 nucleotide sequence: TGTGCCAGCAGCTCGCGACGACAGGAGGCCTCCTACGAGCAGTACTTC.

The chain is built from TRBV7-9 and TRBJ1-3, with D possibly matching TRBD1 (6 bases). Germline CDR1 is SEHNR and CDR2 is FQNEAQ (reference sequence). The CDR3 totals 16 residues. V was trimmed by 5 bases and J by 0 bases, leaving 14 bases between them. The CDR3 here is CASSTRDTSSGNTIYF. The DNA of the CDR3 is TGTGCCAGCAGCACGAGGGACACATCCTCTGGAAACACCATATATTTT.

The genes are TRBV2 and TRBJ2-3; 11 bases agree with TRBD1. V was clipped by 4 bases and J by 3 bases; unmatched bases: 6. Germline V gene sequence: CDR1 SNHLY, CDR2 FYNNEI. This CDR3 contains 16 residues. DNA of the CDR3: TGTGCCAGCAGTGTCGCCGGGACAGGGGGAACAGATACGCAGTATTTT. Its translation is CASSVAGTGGTDTQYF.

The chain is built from TRBV7-9 and TRBJ2-7, with TRBD1 matching over 9 bases. Germline values: CDR1 SEHNR, CDR2 FQNEAQ (reference sequence). The CDR3 runs 16 residues. V lost 5 bases, J lost 2 bases, and 10 bases stayed unmatched. The CDR3 sequence is CASSPRDRVGPYEQYF. The CDR3 DNA follows: TGTGCCAGCAGCCCCAGGGACAGGGTGGGACCCTACGAGCAGTACTTC. Full variable domain (outside the CDR3, taken from reference TRBV7-9 and TRBJ2-7): DTGVSQNPRHKITKRGQNVTFRCDPISEHNRLYWYRQTLGQGPEFLTYFQNEAQLEKSRLLSDRFSAERPKGSFSTLEIQRTEQGDSAMYLCASSPRDRVGPYEQYFGPGTRLTVT.

J is TRBJ2-3 and V is TRBV5-8; 10 positions agree with TRBD2. Germline loops: CDR1 SGHTS, CDR2 YDEGEE. The CDR3 runs 15 residues. The V segment lost 2 bases and the J segment 5 bases; nucleotides outside the gene matches: 5. CDR3 amino acids: CASSFLAGDGDTQYF. CDR3 nucleotide sequence: TGTGCCAGCAGCTTCCTAGCGGGGGACGGAGATACGCAGTATTTT.

V is TRBV7-6 and J is TRBJ1-4, with D tentatively TRBD1 (6 bases). Germline V gene sequence: CDR1 SGHVS, CDR2 FNYEAQ. The CDR3 is 16 residues long. Between the trimmed V and J ends, which lost 1 base and 0 bases, there was a span of 9 bases. The DNA of the CDR3 is TGTGCCAGCAGCTTAGGCAGGGGAGCAACTAATGAAAAACTGTTTTTT. It yields the protein CASSLGRGATNEKLFF.

V gene TRBV9 combines with J gene TRBJ2-1; TRBD2 matches 7 bases. The CDR3 has 16 amino acids. Germline CDR1 SGDLS, CDR2 YYNGEE. The junction had 11 bases not matched to a gene; V was cut back by 4 bases and J by 4 bases. DNA of the CDR3: TGTGCCAGCAGCAAAATTGGGGCTAGCGGTTACAATGAGCAGTTCTTC. This sequence encodes CASSKIGASGYNEQFF.

The chain employs TRBV20-1 and TRBJ2-3, with 8 bases identical to TRBD1. Trimming cost V 3 bases and J 1 base; bases outside gene matches: 12. The CDR3 is 17 residues long. CDR1 is DFQATT, CDR2 SNEGSKA, per germline (reference sequence). The CDR3 is CSASFPRQGPRTDTQYF. CDR3 bases: TGCAGTGCTAGTTTCCCCCGACAGGGGCCTCGCACAGATACGCAGTATTTT.

The chain couples TRBV19 to TRBJ2-1, with D unclear. This CDR3 comprises 11 residues. Germline CDR1 is LNHDA and CDR2 is SQIVND (reference sequence). The V and J ends lost 5 bases and 7 bases respectively, with 6 bases between them. CDR3 in amino acids: CASSLSNEQFF. The CDR3 bases are TGTGCCAGTAGTCTATCAAATGAGCAGTTCTTC.

This chain connects TRBV7-2 to TRBJ1-6; 8 bases agree with TRBD1. The CDR3 length is 16 residues. Trimming cost V 5 bases and J 8 bases; bases outside gene matches: 11. Per the germline V gene, CDR1 is SGHTA and CDR2 is FQGNSA. CDR3 loop: CASSTKNRGQDSPLHF. The DNA of the CDR3 is TGTGCCAGCAGCACCAAGAACAGGGGACAGGATTCACCCCTCCACTTT. The whole variable domain, remainder taken from reference TRBV7-2 and TRBJ1-6, is GAGVSQSPSNKVTEKGKDVELRCDPISGHTALYWYRQSLGQGLEFLIYFQGNSAPDKSGLPSDRFSAERTGGSVSTLTIQRTQQEDSAVYLCASSTKNRGQDSPLHFGNGTRLTVT.

This chain links TRBV28 with TRBJ1-5; perhaps TRBD1 as D (5 bases). Trimming took 6 bases from V and 3 from J, leaving 12 bases between them. Looked up from germline, CDR1 is MDHEN and CDR2 is SYDVKM. CDR3 size: 14 residues. CDR3 DNA: TGTGCCAGCAGCACTAACAGGTACAATCAGCCCCAGCATTTT. Protein: CASSTNRYNQPQHF.